This entry concerns a single T cell receptor beta chain. The data stem from a study of cytomegalovirus exposure and HLA in healthy donors. Looking at the study overall: In a previous analysis, 110 million or so unique TCR beta sequences were found from some 200 million T cells.

The PCR ran on 60 Vbeta and 13 Jbeta primers. Clones were read by immunoSEQ multiplex PCR, and TCRdb kept only the in-frame ones, dropping some. The sample has 100,000 to 150,000 clones, roughly 81% seen once. Trimming took off 0 bases at V and 7 bases at J, with 16 bases between the two ends. The CDR3 length is 15 residues. Germline V gives CDR1 MNHEY, CDR2 SVGAGI. V usage is TRBV6-5 and J usage is TRBJ2-7; a weak D match, TRBD2 (5 bases). The clonotype originates from a woman aged 25 to 39 in good health and CMV-seronegative. Input material: PBMCs. The CDR3 loop is CASSYSITPRGEQYF. CDR3 bases: TGTGCCAGCAGTTACTCGATCACCCCTCGGGGAGAGCAGTACTTC.